This TCR beta chain is from a study of Ad26.COV2.S vaccination and SARS-CoV-2 variants. General study points: Measurements of TCR breadth and depth may have given underestimates of the total T cell responses. Those who received the vaccine showed greater spike-specific TCR breadth than those given placebo. Reported findings describe substantial breadth in spike-specific CD8+ and CD4+ T cell responses following vaccination.

The CDR3 is made up of 15 amino acids. The V gene's germline CDR1 is SGHTA and CDR2 FQGNSA. Trimming took 5 bases from V and 5 from J; bases not matched to a gene: 11. Data came from immunoSEQ multiplex PCR; TCRdb stores just in-frame clones and leaves some out. The sample carries about 350,000 clones, around 92% recorded once. The sample holds one count of this clone. Its antigen is undetermined. This chain connects TRBV7-2 to TRBJ2-7, with 8 nucleotides matching TRBD1. This TCR derives from a human donor who had recovered from COVID-19. The specimen was peripheral blood, collected after recovery from COVID-19. The CDR3 nucleotides read TGTGCCAGCAGCCCCCCCGGGACAGGTCCTGACGAGCAGTACTTC. This translates into CASSPPGTGPDEQYF.